This T cell receptor (beta chain) was obtained from a study of identical twins. Overall study findings and caveats: Twin-shared out-of-frame alpha sequences showed excess low generation probability. Insertions were fewer in abundant cord blood beta clonotypes, whereas memory repertoires showed none of this pattern. It was cross-sectional statistical analysis, not following the same donors, that the conclusions relied on.

MiXCR, run by TCRdb on the 5' RACE reads, gives a single entry per CDR3 protein. The sample has about 460,000 distinct CDR3 sequences; approximately 15% are singletons. V trimming: 6 bases; J trimming: 4 bases; junction bases outside the gene matches: 12. CDR1 is DFQATT, CDR2 SNEGSKA, per germline (reference sequence). The CDR3 covers 15 residues. About this clonotype itself: Its target is unknown.

These data also formed part of another study, on yellow fever vaccine responses in identical twins.

The TCR was taken from a woman in her late teens or twenties in good health. This chain uses TRBV20-1 with TRBJ2-1; TRBD2 aligns across 7 bases. Source material: CD4+ T cells sorted from blood. CDR3 amino acids: CSAQPTLAEYNEQFF. The CDR3 DNA reads as TGCAGTGCCCAGCCCACGCTAGCGGAGTACAATGAGCAGTTCTTC.